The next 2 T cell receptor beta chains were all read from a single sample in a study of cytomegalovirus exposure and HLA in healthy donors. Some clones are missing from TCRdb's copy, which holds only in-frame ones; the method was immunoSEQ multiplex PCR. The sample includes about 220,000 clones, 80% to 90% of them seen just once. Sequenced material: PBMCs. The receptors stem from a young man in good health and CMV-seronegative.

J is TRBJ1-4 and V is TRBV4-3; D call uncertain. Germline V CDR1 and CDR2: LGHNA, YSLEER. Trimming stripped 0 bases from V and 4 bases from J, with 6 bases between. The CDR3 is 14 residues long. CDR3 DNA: TGCGCCAGCAGCCAAGACAGTGATAATGAAAAACTGTTTTTT. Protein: CASSQDSDNEKLFF.

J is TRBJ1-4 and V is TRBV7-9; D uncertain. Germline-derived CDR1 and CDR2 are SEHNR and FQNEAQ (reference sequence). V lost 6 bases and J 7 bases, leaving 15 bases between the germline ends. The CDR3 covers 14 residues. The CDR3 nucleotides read TGTGCCAGCAGTTCCCCTAGGCAACCTGAAAAACTGTTTTTT. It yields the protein CASSSPRQPEKLFF.